This TCR beta chain was recovered during a study of cytomegalovirus exposure and HLA in healthy donors. The PCR employed 60 Vbeta primers together with 13 Jbeta primers. Here immunoSEQ multiplex PCR was the method, and the copy in TCRdb shows in-frame clones only, minus some. The sample lists roughly 150,000 clones; roughly three quarters were seen once. The germline V gene encodes CDR1 SQVTM and CDR2 ANQGSEA. The CDR3 consists of 12 residues. V was clipped by 7 bases and J by 8 bases; unmatched bases: 7. Sequenced material: PBMCs. The genes are TRBV29-1 and TRBJ1-2; 10 bases line up with TRBD1. This TCR was sampled from a woman aged 40 to 49 in good health and CMV-seronegative. This CDR3 is CSAAGTGEGYTF. CDR3 sequence (DNA): TGCAGCGCCGCCGGGACAGGGGAAGGCTACACCTTC.